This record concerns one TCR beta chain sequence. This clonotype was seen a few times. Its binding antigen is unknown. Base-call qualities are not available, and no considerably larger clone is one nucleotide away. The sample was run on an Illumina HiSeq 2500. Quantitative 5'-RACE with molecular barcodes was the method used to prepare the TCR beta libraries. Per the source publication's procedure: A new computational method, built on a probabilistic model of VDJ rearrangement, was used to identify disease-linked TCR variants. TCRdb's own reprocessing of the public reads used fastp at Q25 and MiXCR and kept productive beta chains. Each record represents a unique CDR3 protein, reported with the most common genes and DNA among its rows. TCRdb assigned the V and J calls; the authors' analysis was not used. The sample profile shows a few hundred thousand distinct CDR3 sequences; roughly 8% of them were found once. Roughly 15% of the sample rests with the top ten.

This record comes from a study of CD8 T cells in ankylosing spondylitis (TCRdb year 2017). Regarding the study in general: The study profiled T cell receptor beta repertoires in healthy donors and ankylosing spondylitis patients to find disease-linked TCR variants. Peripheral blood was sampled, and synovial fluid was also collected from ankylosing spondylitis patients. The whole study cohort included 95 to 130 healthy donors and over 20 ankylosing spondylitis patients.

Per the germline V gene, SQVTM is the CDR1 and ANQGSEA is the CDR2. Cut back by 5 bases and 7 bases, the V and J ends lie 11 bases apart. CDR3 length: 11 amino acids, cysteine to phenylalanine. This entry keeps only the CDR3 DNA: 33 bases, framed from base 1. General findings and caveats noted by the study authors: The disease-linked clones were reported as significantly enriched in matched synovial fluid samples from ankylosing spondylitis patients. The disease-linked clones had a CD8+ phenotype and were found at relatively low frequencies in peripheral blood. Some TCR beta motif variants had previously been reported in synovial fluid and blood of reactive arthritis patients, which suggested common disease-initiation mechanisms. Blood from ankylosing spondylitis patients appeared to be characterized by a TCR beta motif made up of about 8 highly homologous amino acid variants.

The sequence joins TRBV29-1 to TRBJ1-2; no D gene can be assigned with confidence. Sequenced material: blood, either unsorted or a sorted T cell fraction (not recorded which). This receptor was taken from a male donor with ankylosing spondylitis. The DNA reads TGCAGCGTTATGATCACCGCTGGCTACACCTTC. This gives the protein CSVMITAGYTF.